These 14 T cell receptor beta chains were all obtained from the same sample, sequenced in a study of blood T cell repertoires in COVID-19. TCRdb's copy holds only in-frame clones and misses some; the assay was immunoSEQ multiplex PCR. The data contain around 400,000 clones, about four fifths of them singletons. The specimen was PBMCs or T cells enriched from blood (not recorded which). These receptors were taken from a woman aged 50 to 65 who had recovered from COVID-19.

The genes are TRBV2 and TRBJ2-5; 10 nucleotides match TRBD2. The CDR3 runs to 15 residues. Germline loops: CDR1 SNHLY, CDR2 FYNNEI. V gave up 5 bases and J gave up 6 bases; unmatched junction bases: 9. CDR3 in DNA: TGTGCCAGCAGTCAAACTAGCGGGACCACGAAGACCCAGTACTTC. Translated, it gives CASSQTSGTTKTQYF. Looking up the rest from reference TRBV2 and TRBJ2-5 gives the full variable domain: EPEVTQTPSHQVTQMGQEVILRCVPISNHLYFYWYRQILGQKVEFLVSFYNNEISEKSEIFDDQFSVERPDGSNFTLKIRSTKLEDSAMYFCASSQTSGTTKTQYFGPGTRLLVL.

The chain carries TRBV7-2 and TRBJ2-6; D is ambiguous. CDR1 is SGHTA, CDR2 FQGNSA, per germline. The ends were cut back, 3 bases at V and 0 bases at J, with 9 bases in the middle. The CDR3 totals 16 residues. CDR3 coding DNA: TGTGCCAGCAGCTTCGGCGGTACCTCTGGGGCCAACGTCCTGACTTTC. Residues: CASSFGGTSGANVLTF.

This clone appeared once. The chain links TRBV9 to TRBJ2-2; TRBD1 aligns across 8 bases. Trimming at V came to 6 bases and at J to 5 bases, leaving 9 bases not matched to a gene. This CDR3 contains 15 residues. Germline V gives CDR1 SGDLS, CDR2 YYNGEE. The chain's CDR3 is CASIPGTGGTGELFF. CDR3 DNA sequence: TGTGCCAGCATCCCCGGAACAGGGGGAACCGGGGAGCTGTTTTTT.

The genes are TRBV9 and TRBJ1-5; D not certain. The V gene's germline CDR1 is SGDLS and CDR2 YYNGEE. The CDR3 runs to 14 residues. V lost 0 bases and J 6 bases, leaving 10 bases between the germline ends. Here the CDR3 reads CASSVGGEGQPQHF. CDR3 nucleotide sequence: TGTGCCAGCAGCGTAGGGGGAGAGGGTCAGCCCCAGCATTTT.

This clone was seen just once. The V and J genes are TRBV7-9 and TRBJ2-4; D remains unclear. The CDR3 is 13 amino acids. V dropped 3 bases and J dropped 8 bases, with 11 bases sitting between them. Germline V gene data show CDR1 as SEHNR and CDR2 as FQNEAQ (reference sequence). The CDR3 here is CASSFVGADIQYF. CDR3 in DNA: TGTGCCAGCAGCTTTGTGGGCGCCGACATTCAGTACTTC.

The gene calls are TRBV7-2 and TRBJ2-1; tentatively, D is TRBD2 (5 bases). Germline-derived CDR1 and CDR2 are SGHTA and FQGNSA. The V end was cut by 0 bases, the J end by 8 bases, with 14 bases between. This CDR3 is built from 15 residues. DNA of the CDR3: TGTGCCAGCAGCTTAGCCGGGGTCCCCCAATATGAGCAGTTCTTC. This encodes CASSLAGVPQYEQFF.

The chain uses TRBV7-9 and TRBJ1-2, with TRBD1 identical over 7 bases. The CDR3 sequence is 15 residues long. Germline V gene sequence: CDR1 SEHNR, CDR2 FQNEAQ (reference sequence). V dropped 0 bases and J dropped 4; count of bases not matched to a gene: 5. Here the CDR3 reads CASSLATTGTYGYTF. The CDR3 DNA sequence: TGTGCCAGCAGCTTAGCCACGACAGGGACCTATGGCTACACCTTC.

This clone showed up just once. The chain combines TRBV12-3 or TRBV12-4 with TRBJ1-5; 8 positions match TRBD1. This CDR3 is built from 13 residues. V gave up 6 bases and J gave up 6 bases; unmatched junction bases: 4. DNA of the CDR3: TGTGCCAGCAGAGCGACAGGGGCTCAGCCCCAGCATTTT. Protein product: CASRATGAQPQHF.

The CDR3 is CSVEDRGSNYGYTF. Here the CDR3 DNA reads TGCAGCGTTGAAGACAGGGGATCTAACTATGGCTACACCTTC. The V call is TRBV29-1, the J call TRBJ1-2, with D maybe TRBD1 (6 bases). V was pared by 0 bases and J by 0 bases, with 8 bases between. The CDR3 length is 14 residues. CDR1 and CDR2 from the germline V gene are SQVTM and ANQGSEA.

The CDR3 reads CASSDRTGVDTEAFF. Here the CDR3 DNA reads TGTGCCAGCAGTGACCGGACAGGGGTCGACACTGAAGCTTTCTTT. The V and J genes are TRBV25-1 and TRBJ1-1; 9 nucleotides match TRBD1. The V gene end was trimmed by 3 bases and the J gene end by 3 bases; junction bases not matched to a gene: 5. Germline values: CDR1 MGHDK, CDR2 SYGVNS. The CDR3 spans 15 residues.

The chain is built from TRBV29-1 and TRBJ2-3; 9 nucleotides line up with TRBD1. Unmatched junction bases numbered 5, after V lost 4 bases and J lost 3 bases. The CDR3 spans 14 residues. Germline values: CDR1 SQVTM, CDR2 ANQGSEA. CDR3 in DNA: TGCAGCGTTGCAATGACAGGGGGAACAGATACGCAGTATTTT. Translated: CSVAMTGGTDTQYF.

V is TRBV5-4 and J is TRBJ1-3, with D uncertain. This CDR3 has 15 residues. V lost 3 bases and J 4 bases, leaving 14 bases between the germline ends. The germline V gene encodes CDR1 SGHNT and CDR2 YYREEE (reference sequence). DNA of the CDR3: TGTGCCAGCAGCTCCCGAGACATTGCAGGAAACACCATATATTTT. Translated: CASSSRDIAGNTIYF. Combining the CDR3 with reference TRBV5-4 and TRBJ1-3 gives the whole variable domain ETGVTQSPTHLIKTRGQQVTLRCSSQSGHNTVSWYQQALGQGPQFIFQYYREEENGRGNFPPRFSGLQFPNYSSELNVNALELDDSALYLCASSSRDIAGNTIYFGEGSWLTVV.

The gene calls are TRBV15 and TRBJ2-7; D possibly corresponds to TRBD1 (5 bases). V lost 1 base to trimming and J lost 0 bases, with 13 bases between them. The CDR3 totals 16 residues. Germline values: CDR1 LNHNV, CDR2 YYDKDF (reference sequence). The CDR3 protein is CATSRGTGWSSYEQYF. CDR3 bases: TGTGCCACCAGCAGAGGTACAGGCTGGAGCTCCTACGAGCAGTACTTC.

This sequence joins TRBV30 and TRBJ1-1; no reliable D call. Germline CDR1 and CDR2: GTSNPN and SVGIG (reference sequence). V dropped 3 bases and J dropped 4 bases, with 15 bases sitting between them. The CDR3 extends over 14 amino acids. The CDR3 is CAWRGERASTEAFF. The CDR3 nucleotides read TGTGCCTGGAGGGGAGAGAGGGCGAGCACTGAAGCTTTCTTT. Based on the CDR3 plus reference TRBV30 and TRBJ1-1, the full variable domain is SQTIHQWPATLVQPVGSPLSLECTVEGTSNPNLYWYRQAAGRGLQLLFYSVGIGQISSEVPQNLSASRPQDRQFILSSKKLLLSDSGFYLCAWRGERASTEAFFGQGTRLTVV.